Below are 2 T cell receptor beta chains sequenced from a single sample in a study of memory CD4+ T cells and cytomegalovirus serostatus (dated by TCRdb to between 2017 and 2020). Single viable CD3+CD4+CD8-CD45RO+ cells were sorted as memory CD4+ T cells on a FACSAria II. Libraries were prepared through the immunoSEQ multiplex PCR assay. Entries here come from immuneACCESS through TCRdb and include only in-frame sequences with V and J called. Some clones fail to appear in such tables; in the studies checked, an unresolved V gene covers under half of the shortfall, and the cause of the remainder is unknown. Across this sample there are around 76,000 clones, with roughly 78% seen only once. The ten largest clones take up 2.5% to 3% of the sample. Material: memory CD4+ T cells from blood. The receptors stem from an adult in good health and CMV-seropositive.

The chain recombines TRBV10-3 with TRBJ1-3, with a tentative D call TRBD1 (6 bases). Deletions cut 9 bases from V and 3 bases from J, with 12 bases between. This CDR3 has 13 amino acids. Looked up from germline, CDR1 is ENHRY and CDR2 is SYGVKD. In DNA form, the CDR3 reads TGTGCCATAGCAGGGGAGGTTGGAAACACCATATATTTT. Translation: CAIAGEVGNTIYF.

This chain links TRBV15 with TRBJ2-5; a weak D match, TRBD2 (5 bases). Trimming pared 0 bases from V and 4 bases from J, leaving 12 bases between. The germline gives CDR1 LNHNV, CDR2 YYDKDF (reference sequence). The CDR3 is made up of 15 amino acids. CDR3 region: CATSRDTSLGETQYF. The CDR3 coding sequence is TGTGCCACCAGCAGAGACACCTCACTAGGAGAGACCCAGTACTTC. Filled out from reference TRBV15 and TRBJ2-5, the complete variable domain reads DAMVIQNPRYQVTQFGKPVTLSCSQTLNHNVMYWYQQKSSQAPKLLFHYYDKDFNNEADTPDNFQSRRPNTSFCFLDIRSPGLGDTAMYLCATSRDTSLGETQYFGPGTRLLVL.